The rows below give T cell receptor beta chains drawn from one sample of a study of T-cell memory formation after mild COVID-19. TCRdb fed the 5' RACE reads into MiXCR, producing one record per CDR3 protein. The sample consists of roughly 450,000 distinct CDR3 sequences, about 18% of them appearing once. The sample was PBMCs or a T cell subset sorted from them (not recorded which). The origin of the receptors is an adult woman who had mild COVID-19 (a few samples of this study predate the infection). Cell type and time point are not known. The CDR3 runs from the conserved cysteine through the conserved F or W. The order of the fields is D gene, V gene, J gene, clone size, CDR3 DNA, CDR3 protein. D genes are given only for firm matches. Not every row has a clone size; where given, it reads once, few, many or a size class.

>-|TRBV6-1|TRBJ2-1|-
TGTGCCAGCAGCGTAGGGGGGGCCGCGATCGACAATGAGCAGTTCTTC
CASSVGGAAIDNEQFF
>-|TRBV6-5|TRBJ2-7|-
TGTGCCAGCAGTTCAACCGGGACAAGGGTCTACGAGCAGTACTTC
CASSSTGTRVYEQYF
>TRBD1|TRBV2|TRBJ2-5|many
TGTGCCAGCAGTAAGGACAGGACCATTCAAGAGACCCAGTACTTC
CASSKDRTIQETQYF
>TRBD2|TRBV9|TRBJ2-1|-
TGTGCCAGCAGCGGACTAGCGGGGGGAACTCAGAACAATGAGCAGTTCTTC
CASSGLAGGTQNNEQFF
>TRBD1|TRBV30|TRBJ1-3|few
TGTGCCTGGAGCGCTACAGGGGTTGGCGACACCATATATTTT
CAWSATGVGDTIYF
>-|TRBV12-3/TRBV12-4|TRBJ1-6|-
TGTGCCAGCAGGCTGACTGGAGGAGGGAATAATTCACCCCTCCACTTT
CASRLTGGGNNSPLHF
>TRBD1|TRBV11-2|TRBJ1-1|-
TGTGCCAGCAGCCGACAGGGAAGGGGGAACACTGAAGCTTTCTTT
CASSRQGRGNTEAFF
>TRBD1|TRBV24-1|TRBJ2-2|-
TGTGCCACCAGGGGACAGGGGGCAAGCGGGGAGCTGTTTTTT
CATRGQGASGELFF
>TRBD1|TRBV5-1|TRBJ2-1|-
TGCGCCAGCAGCGGAGCCGGGACAGGGCCTGTCGACAATGAGCAGTTCTTC
CASSGAGTGPVDNEQFF
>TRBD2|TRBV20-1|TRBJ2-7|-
TGCAGTGCTAGCACCCCCCAGCGGGGGCGTACCTACGAGCAGTACTTC
CSASTPQRGRTYEQYF
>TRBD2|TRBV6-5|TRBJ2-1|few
TGTGCCAGCAGTTATTCCGCTAGCGGTGGGAATGAGCAGTTCTTC
CASSYSASGGNEQFF
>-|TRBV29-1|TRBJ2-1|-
TGCAGCGTCTACAGGGTTTCTGAGCAGTTCTTC
CSVYRVSEQFF
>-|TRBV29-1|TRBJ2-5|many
TGCAGCGTCACCCTACCCGGGCGAGTCCAAGAGACCCAGTACTTC
CSVTLPGRVQETQYF
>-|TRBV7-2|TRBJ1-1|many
TGTGCCAGCAGCTCTACAGGGTACACTGAAGCTTTCTTT
CASSSTGYTEAFF
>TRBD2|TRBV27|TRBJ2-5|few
TGTGCCAGCAGTGCGACTAGCCGGGGGACCCAGTACTTC
CASSATSRGTQYF
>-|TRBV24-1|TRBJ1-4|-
TGTGCCACCAGTGATTCAGGGGCAAGGATCGGTAATGAAAAACTGTTTTTT
CATSDSGARIGNEKLFF
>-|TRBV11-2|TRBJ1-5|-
TGTGCCAGCAGCTTAGCGACTAGCAATCAGCCCCAGCATTTT
CASSLATSNQPQHF
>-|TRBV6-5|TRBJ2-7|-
TGTGCCAGCCGGCAGGGAGGTTCACACGAGCAGTACTTC
CASRQGGSHEQYF
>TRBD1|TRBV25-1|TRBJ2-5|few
TGTGCCAGCAGTGAATCTGCGGGACAGGGTCGTTCTCGGACCCAGTACTTC
CASSESAGQGRSRTQYF
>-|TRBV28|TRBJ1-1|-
TGTGCCAGCCGACCTCCGTACCGGGACTCAGAGCACACTGAAGCTTTCTTT
CASRPPYRDSEHTEAFF
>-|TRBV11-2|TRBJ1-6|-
TGTGCCACCTCCGGGGGGGCATCACCCCTCCACTTT
CATSGGASPLHF
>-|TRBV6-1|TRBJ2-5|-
TGTGCCAGCAGTGGAGAGGCCTTGGGGACCCAGTACTTC
CASSGEALGTQYF
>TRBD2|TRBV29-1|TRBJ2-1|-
TGCAGCGTAGCTGTGACTAGCGGGATCTACTACAATGAGCAGTTCTTC
CSVAVTSGIYYNEQFF
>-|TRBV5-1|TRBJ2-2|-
TGCGCCAGCAGCCTAGCCGGACTGAACACCGGGGAGCTGTTTTTT
CASSLAGLNTGELFF
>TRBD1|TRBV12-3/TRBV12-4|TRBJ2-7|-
TGTGCCAGCAGTGCGGGACAGGGGTTAGGCGAGCAGTACTTC
CASSAGQGLGEQYF
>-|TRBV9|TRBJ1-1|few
TGTGCCAGCAGCGCCCAGGGAAGGCCTGAAGCTTTCTTT
CASSAQGRPEAFF
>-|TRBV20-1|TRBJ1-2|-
TGCAGCCTGTCGACTTGGGACCCAAACTATGGCTACACCTTC
CSLSTWDPNYGYTF
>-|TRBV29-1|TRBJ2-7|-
TGCAGCGTTGTTCCCCCAAGCTCCTACGAGCAGTACTTC
CSVVPPSSYEQYF
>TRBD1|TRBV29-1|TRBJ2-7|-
TGCAGCGTTGAAGGTGAGGGGGCTCACTCCTACGAGCAGTACTTC
CSVEGEGAHSYEQYF
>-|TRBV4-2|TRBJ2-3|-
TGTGCCAGCAGCCAAGAGCCGAGGGGGAGTAGCAAAGATACGCAGTATTTT
CASSQEPRGSSKDTQYF
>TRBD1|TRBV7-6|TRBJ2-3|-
TGTGCCAGCAGCTCGACAGGGTCGAATACGCAGTATTTT
CASSSTGSNTQYF
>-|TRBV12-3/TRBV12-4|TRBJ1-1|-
TGTGCCAGCAGCCCAGGCGGGGGGGGTGAAGCTTTCTTT
CASSPGGGGEAFF